This T cell receptor (beta chain) was observed in a study of T cell changes during pregnancy in multiple sclerosis. Trimming took off 1 base at V and 3 bases at J, with 11 bases between the two ends. This CDR3 is 15 amino acids long. Per germline, CDR1 MGHRA and CDR2 YSYEKL. Produced via immunoSEQ multiplex PCR; TCRdb's table is partial and in-frame only. The data contain tens of thousands of clones, roughly 90% of them singletons. The V and J genes are TRBV4-1 and TRBJ2-3; no definite D call. This receptor was taken from a female donor with multiple sclerosis, enrolled in a pregnancy study. The specimen was CD8+ T cells from peripheral blood mononuclear cells, collected in the second trimester of pregnancy. CDR3 DNA: TGCGCCAGCAGCCAAGCCCCACTCCCGACAGATACGCAGTATTTT. This codes for CASSQAPLPTDTQYF.